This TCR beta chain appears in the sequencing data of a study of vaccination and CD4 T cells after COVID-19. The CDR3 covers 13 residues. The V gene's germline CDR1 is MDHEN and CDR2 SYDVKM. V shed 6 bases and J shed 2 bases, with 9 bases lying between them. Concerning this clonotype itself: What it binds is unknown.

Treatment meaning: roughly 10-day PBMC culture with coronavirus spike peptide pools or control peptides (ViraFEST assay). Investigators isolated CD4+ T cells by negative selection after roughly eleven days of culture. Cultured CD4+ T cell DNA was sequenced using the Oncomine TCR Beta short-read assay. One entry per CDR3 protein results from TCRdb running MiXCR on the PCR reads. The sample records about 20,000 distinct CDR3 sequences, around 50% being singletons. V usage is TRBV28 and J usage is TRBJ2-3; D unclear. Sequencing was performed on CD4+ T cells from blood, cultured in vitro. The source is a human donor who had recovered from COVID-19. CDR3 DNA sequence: TGTGCCAGCAGCACCCCCTCCACAGATACGCAGTATTTT. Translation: CASSTPSTDTQYF.